Below, one T cell receptor beta chain is given with its context. In the authors' methods: Estimation of nucleated cell counts was performed using reference gene primer amplification. Generated by immunoSEQ multiplex PCR, the TCRdb table keeps only in-frame clones and is missing some. The V and J calls and clone size are taken from that table; D and trimming were inferred from the DNA. The sample has roughly 120,000 clones, around 90% seen once. The sample belongs to a study of blood T cell repertoires in COVID-19. Study information: Spain, Italy and the United States supplied samples that represented acute and convalescent COVID-19.

CDR3 length: 15 residues. Per the germline V gene, CDR1 is MDHEN and CDR2 is SYDVKM. V was pared by 6 bases and J by 7 bases, with 9 bases of the junction left unmatched. The source of this sequence is a woman aged 45-60 years with acute or convalescent COVID-19. Sequencing was performed on peripheral blood. The V and J genes are TRBV28 and TRBJ2-7; 13 bases line up with TRBD2. The CDR3 is CASSPQGGLAGEQYF. CDR3 DNA: TGTGCCAGCAGCCCCCAAGGGGGACTAGCGGGAGAGCAGTACTTC.